This entry describes one TCR beta chain. Its antigen is unknown. Compared with germline, one end of the junction differs, possibly owing to a read error. The sample is drawn from a study of identical twins (dated by TCRdb to the mid-2010s). About the investigation overall: To test whether fetal clonotypes persist, the study used deep sequencing on TCR alpha and beta repertoires from monozygotic twins, unrelated adults of various ages, and cord blood. Replicate twin experiments were performed at different times using different library preparation protocols to rule out contamination. Study-level results and caveats: The excess sharing between twins in beta out-of-frame sequences was weaker because fewer shared sequences reduced the signal-to-noise ratio. Abundant cord blood beta clonotypes had fewer insertions, young adult naive repertoires showed a similar but weaker trend, and memory repertoires showed no such trend. Zero-insertion analyses could be partly confounded by invariant T cells such as MAIT and iNKT, although diverse VJ usage argued against such confounding for most clonotypes. Because the same donors could not be followed over many years, the conclusions relied on cross-sectional statistical analysis. Compared with coincidental sharing between unrelated individuals, out-of-frame TCR alpha sequences shared between twins showed an excess of sequences with low generation probability. Out-of-frame TCR alpha sharing in monozygotic twins was systematically underestimated by recombination models, whereas sharing between unrelated individuals was in agreement with the recombination models.

The CDR3 holds 13 amino acids from the cysteine to the phenylalanine. Of the read, only the CDR3 DNA is kept; its 39 bases are in frame from base 1. Every donor was a healthy Caucasian. The twin cohort consisted of three pairs of female monozygotic twins, all aged about 18 to 30 years. CD4+ and CD8+ T cell populations were isolated with positive isolation kits from Invitrogen. Library preparation was by 5' RACE. Sequenced using an Illumina HiSeq 2000. A universal primer binding site was introduced by template switching, and a unique molecular identifier was present in the final cDNA, enabling accurate counting of TCR cDNA molecules. Specific primers in the conserved constant-segment region were used to synthesize first-strand cDNA for the TCR alpha and beta chains. To control for contamination, every cDNA library carried two barcodes: a SMART-Mk sample barcode plus Illumina barcodes. TruSeq adapter sequences and Illumina sample barcodes were added in two successive PCR steps. Sequencing of the TCR alpha and beta cDNA libraries was done on the Illumina HiSeq platform using custom primers. The original pipeline was this. MiGEC processed the raw reads to extract unique molecular identifiers, while MiXCR was used to determine the CDR3 positions. For each individual, recombination models were inferred using an EM algorithm with the repgenHMM and IGoR tools. The tcR package in R was used for shared clonotype analysis, with sharing normalized by the product of cloneset sizes. Out-of-frame nonproductive sequences were analyzed to study raw recombination free of thymic and clonal selection effects. The public reads were reprocessed in TCRdb via fastp at Q25 and MiXCR, keeping in-frame beta chains. All rows with the same CDR3 protein become a single entry with the most common DNA and genes. TCRdb assigned the V and J calls; the authors' analysis was not used. The sample has some 240,000 distinct CDR3 sequences on record, about 9% of them singletons. 2.5% to 3.5% of the sample belongs to the ten largest clones.

This same sample was also part of a study on yellow fever vaccine responses in identical twins. As the second publication notes: The T cell response to vaccination in identical twins was reported by the authors to appear partly convergent and partly personalized. The study precisely tracked vaccine-responding T cell clones in identical twins.

What was sequenced was CD8+ T cells sorted from blood. This chain is built from TRBV12-3 or TRBV12-4 and TRBJ1-2, with 10 central nucleotides matching TRBD1. The receptor's source is a woman younger than 30 in good health. The sequenced DNA is TGTGCCAGCAGTTCCCGGACAGGGGGAGAATCGTGGTTC. Protein translation: CASSSRTGGESWF.